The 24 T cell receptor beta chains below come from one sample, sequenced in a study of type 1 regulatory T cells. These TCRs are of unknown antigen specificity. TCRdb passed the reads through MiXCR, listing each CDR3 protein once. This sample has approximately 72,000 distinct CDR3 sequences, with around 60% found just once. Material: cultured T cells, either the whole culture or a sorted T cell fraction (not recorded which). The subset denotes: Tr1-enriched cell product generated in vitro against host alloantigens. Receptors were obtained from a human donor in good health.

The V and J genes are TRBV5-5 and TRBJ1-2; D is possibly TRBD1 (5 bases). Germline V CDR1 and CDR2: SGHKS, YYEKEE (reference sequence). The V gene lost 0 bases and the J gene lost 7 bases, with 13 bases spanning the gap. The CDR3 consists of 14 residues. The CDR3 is CASSLATSGGGYTF. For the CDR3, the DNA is TGTGCCAGCAGCTTGGCGACATCTGGGGGTGGCTACACCTTC.

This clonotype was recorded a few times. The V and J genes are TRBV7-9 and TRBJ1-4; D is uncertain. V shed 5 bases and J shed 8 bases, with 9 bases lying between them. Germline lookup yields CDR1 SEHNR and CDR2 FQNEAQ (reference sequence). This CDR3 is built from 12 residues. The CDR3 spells CASSLNSEKLFF. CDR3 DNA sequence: TGTGCCAGCAGCCTGAACAGCGAAAAACTGTTTTTT.

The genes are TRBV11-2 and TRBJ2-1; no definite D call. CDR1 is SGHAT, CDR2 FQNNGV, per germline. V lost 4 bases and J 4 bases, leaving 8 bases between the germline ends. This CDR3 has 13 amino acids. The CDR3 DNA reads TGTGCCAGCAGCTCCATCTCGTACAATGAGCAGTTCTTC. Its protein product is CASSSISYNEQFF.

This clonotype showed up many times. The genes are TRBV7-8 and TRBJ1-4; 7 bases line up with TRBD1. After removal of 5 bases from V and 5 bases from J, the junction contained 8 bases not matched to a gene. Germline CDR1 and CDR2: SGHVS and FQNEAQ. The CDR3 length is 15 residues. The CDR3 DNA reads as TGTGCCAGCAGCCCAGGGACAGTTAGAAATGAAAAACTGTTTTTT. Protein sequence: CASSPGTVRNEKLFF.

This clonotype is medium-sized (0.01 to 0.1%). CDR3 region: CASSSSGGPSYEQYF. Here the CDR3 DNA reads TGTGCCAGCAGCTCTAGCGGGGGACCCTCCTACGAGCAGTACTTC. The chain uses TRBV7-2 and TRBJ2-7; 10 bases are shared with TRBD2. The germline V gene encodes CDR1 SGHTA and CDR2 FQGNSA. The CDR3 runs 15 residues. The trim removed 4 bases at V and 0 bases at J, leaving 3 bases unmatched.

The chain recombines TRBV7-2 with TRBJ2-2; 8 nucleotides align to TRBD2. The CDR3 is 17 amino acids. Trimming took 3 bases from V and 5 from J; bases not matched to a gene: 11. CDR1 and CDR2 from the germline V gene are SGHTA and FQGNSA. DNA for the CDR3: TGTGCCAGCAGCTTCATAACAGCGGGAGTGCGAACCGGGGAGCTGTTTTTT. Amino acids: CASSFITAGVRTGELFF.

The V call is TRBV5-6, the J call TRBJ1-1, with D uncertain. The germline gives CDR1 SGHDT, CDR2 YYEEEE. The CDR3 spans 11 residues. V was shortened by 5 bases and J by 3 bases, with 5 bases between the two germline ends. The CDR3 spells CASSWYTEAFF. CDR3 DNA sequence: TGTGCCAGCAGTTGGTACACTGAAGCTTTCTTT.

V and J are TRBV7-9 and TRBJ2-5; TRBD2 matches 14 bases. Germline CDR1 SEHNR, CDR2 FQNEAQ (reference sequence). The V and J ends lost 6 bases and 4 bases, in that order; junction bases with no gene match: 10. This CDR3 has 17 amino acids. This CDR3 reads CASRPGTSGSRRETQYF. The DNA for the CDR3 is TGTGCCAGCAGACCCGGGACTAGCGGGAGCAGGAGAGAGACCCAGTACTTC.

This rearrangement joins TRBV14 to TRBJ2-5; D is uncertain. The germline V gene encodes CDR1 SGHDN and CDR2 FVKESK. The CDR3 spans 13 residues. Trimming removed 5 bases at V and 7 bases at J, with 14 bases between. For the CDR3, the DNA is TGTGCCAGCAGCAAAACGCTCGTGTGGACCCAGTACTTC. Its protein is CASSKTLVWTQYF.

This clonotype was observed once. The CDR3 nucleotides are TGCAGTGCTCTCCATGGAGGGGGCACTGAAGCTTTCTTT. Protein: CSALHGGGTEAFF. The chain has TRBV20-1 and TRBJ1-1; perhaps TRBD1 as D (6 bases). CDR3 size: 13 residues. Germline V gives CDR1 DFQATT, CDR2 SNEGSKA (reference sequence). V lost 5 bases to trimming and J lost 4 bases, with 14 bases between them.

CDR3 in DNA: TGTGCCACCAGTGATTTGAGGCGGGAGGGCACAGATACGCAGTATTTT. It encodes CATSDLRREGTDTQYF. This sequence joins TRBV24-1 and TRBJ2-3; 8 nucleotides match TRBD2. CDR1 and CDR2 from the germline V gene are KGHDR and SFDVKD. The CDR3 consists of 16 residues. Trimming cost V 0 bases and J 1 base; bases outside gene matches: 2.

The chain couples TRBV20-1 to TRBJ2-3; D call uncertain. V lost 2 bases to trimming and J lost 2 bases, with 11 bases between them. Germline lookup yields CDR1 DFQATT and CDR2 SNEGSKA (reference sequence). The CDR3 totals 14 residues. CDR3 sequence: CSARRQPFTDTQYF. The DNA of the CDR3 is TGCAGTGCTAGAAGGCAGCCTTTCACAGATACGCAGTATTTT.

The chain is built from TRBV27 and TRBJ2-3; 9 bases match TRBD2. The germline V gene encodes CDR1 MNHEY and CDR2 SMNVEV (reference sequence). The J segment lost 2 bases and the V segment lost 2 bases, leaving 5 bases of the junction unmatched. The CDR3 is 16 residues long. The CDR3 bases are TGTGCCAGCAGTTTAAAGGCGGGAGGGTTCACAGATACGCAGTATTTT. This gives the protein CASSLKAGGFTDTQYF.

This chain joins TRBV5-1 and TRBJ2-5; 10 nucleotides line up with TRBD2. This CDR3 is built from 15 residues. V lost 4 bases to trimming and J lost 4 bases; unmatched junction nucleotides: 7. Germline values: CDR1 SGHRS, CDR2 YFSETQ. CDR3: CASSELAGAPETQYF. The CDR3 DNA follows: TGCGCCAGCAGCGAGCTAGCGGGAGCCCCAGAGACCCAGTACTTC.

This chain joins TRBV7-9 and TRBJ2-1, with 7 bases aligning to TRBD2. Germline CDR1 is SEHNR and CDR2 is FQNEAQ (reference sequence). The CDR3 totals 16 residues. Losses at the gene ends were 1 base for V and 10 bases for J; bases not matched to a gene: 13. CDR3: CASSLVAGSGGSEQFF. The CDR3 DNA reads TGTGCCAGCAGCTTAGTGGCGGGTTCGGGCGGGAGCGAGCAGTTCTTC.

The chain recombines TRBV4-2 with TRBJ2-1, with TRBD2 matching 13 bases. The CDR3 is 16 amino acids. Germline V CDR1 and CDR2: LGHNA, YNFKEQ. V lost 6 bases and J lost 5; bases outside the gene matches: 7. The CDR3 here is CASSHPGTSGNNEQFF. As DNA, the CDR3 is TGTGCCAGCAGTCATCCCGGGACTAGCGGGAACAATGAGCAGTTCTTC.

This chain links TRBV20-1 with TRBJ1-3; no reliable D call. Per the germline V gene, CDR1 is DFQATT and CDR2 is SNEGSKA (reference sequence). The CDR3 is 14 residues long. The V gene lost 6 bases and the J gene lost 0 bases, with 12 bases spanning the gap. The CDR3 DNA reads TGCAGTGCACTTCCCCAATTCTCTGGAAACACCATATATTTT. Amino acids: CSALPQFSGNTIYF.

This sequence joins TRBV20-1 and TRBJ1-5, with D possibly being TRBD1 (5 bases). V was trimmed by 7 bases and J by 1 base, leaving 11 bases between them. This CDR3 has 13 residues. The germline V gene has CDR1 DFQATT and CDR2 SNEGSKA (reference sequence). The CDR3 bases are TGCAGTGTAGAGTCAGGGAGCAATCAGCCCCAGCATTTT. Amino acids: CSVESGSNQPQHF.

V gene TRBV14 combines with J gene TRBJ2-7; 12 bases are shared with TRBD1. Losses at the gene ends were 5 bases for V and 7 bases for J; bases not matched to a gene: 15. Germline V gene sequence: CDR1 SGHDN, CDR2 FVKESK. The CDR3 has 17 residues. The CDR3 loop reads CASSKIVPGQGAEEQYF. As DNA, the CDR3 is TGTGCCAGCAGCAAGATAGTCCCGGGACAGGGGGCTGAAGAGCAGTACTTC.

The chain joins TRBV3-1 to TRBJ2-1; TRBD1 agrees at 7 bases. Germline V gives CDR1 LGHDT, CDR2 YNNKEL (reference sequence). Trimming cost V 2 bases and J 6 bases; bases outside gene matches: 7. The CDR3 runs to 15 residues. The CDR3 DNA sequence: TGTGCCAGCAGCCAACAAGACAGGGTAGGCAATGAGCAGTTCTTC. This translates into CASSQQDRVGNEQFF.

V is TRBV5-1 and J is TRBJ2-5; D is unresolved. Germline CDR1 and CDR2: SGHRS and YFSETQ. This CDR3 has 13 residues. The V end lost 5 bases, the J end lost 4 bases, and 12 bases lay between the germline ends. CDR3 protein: CASREGDSETQYF. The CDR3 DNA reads TGCGCCAGCAGAGAAGGAGACTCAGAGACCCAGTACTTC. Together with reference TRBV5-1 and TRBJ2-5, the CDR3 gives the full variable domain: KAGVTQTPRYLIKTRGQQVTLSCSPISGHRSVSWYQQTPGQGLQFLFEYFSETQRNKGNFPGRFSGRQFSNSRSEMNVSTLELGDSALYLCASREGDSETQYFGPGTRLLVL.

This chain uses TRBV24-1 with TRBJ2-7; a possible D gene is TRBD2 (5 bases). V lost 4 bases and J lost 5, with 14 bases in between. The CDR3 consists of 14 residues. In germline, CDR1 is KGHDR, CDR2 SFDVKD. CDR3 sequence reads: CATSDSGNKDEQYF. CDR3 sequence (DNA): TGTGCCACCAGTGACTCCGGGAATAAAGACGAGCAGTACTTC.

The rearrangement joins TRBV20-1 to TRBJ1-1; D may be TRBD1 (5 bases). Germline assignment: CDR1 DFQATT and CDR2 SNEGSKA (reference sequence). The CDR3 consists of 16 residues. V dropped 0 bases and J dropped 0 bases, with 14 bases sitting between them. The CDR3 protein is CSARESRGGMNTEAFF. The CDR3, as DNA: TGCAGTGCTAGAGAGTCAAGGGGCGGGATGAACACTGAAGCTTTCTTT.

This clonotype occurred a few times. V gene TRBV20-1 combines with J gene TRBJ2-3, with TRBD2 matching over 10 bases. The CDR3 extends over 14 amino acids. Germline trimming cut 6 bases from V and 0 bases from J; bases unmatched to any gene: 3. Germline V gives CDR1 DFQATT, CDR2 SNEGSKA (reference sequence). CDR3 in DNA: TGCAGTGCACCGACTAGCGGGAGCACAGATACGCAGTATTTT. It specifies CSAPTSGSTDTQYF.